This TCR beta chain emerged from a study of T cells in Graves' hyperthyroidism and ophthalmopathy. TCR beta CDR3 regions were amplified from RNA. The HTBI primer set drove a first-round RT-PCR of the TCR CDR3. TCRdb ran MiXCR on the multiplex PCR reads and lists one entry per CDR3 protein. The sample yields around 690,000 distinct CDR3 sequences, 17% seen once. Trimming took off 5 bases at V and 5 bases at J, with 11 bases between the two ends. Germline lookup yields CDR1 MDHEN and CDR2 SYDVKM. CDR3 length: 13 residues. Sequenced: blood. This chain uses TRBV28 with TRBJ2-3; unclear D gene. The receptor was isolated from a man in his fifties or sixties with Graves' hyperthyroidism. CDR3: CASSEWIGDTQYF. Here the CDR3 DNA reads TGTGCCAGCAGTGAATGGATTGGAGATACGCAGTATTTT. The variable domain in full, with the rest retrieved from reference TRBV28 and TRBJ2-3, is DVKVTQSSRYLVKRTGEKVFLECVQDMDHENMFWYRQDPGLGLRLIYFSYDVKMKEKGDIPEGYSVSREKKERFSLILESASTNQTSMYLCASSEWIGDTQYFGPGTRLTVL.